This record concerns one T cell receptor (beta chain) sequence. This clonotype is a singleton in its sample. The antigen it recognizes is unknown. No quality values exist for individual bases; no much larger clone is one base distant. One read alone lends weak support. The source of the sample is a study of T cell repertoires in cytomegalovirus infection (dated by TCRdb to between 2018 and 2020). The study in broad terms: Alongside well-studied HLA-B-restricted epitopes, the peptide stimulations were aimed at recently identified HLA-C-restricted CMV epitopes, whose presentation resists viral immunomodulation. Because public TCR beta signatures pointed to carriage of CMV infection together with the matching HLA type, the HLA type of each donor mattered for the analysis. On the study overall, not on this receptor specifically: The ex vivo response was dominated by HLA-C-restricted CMV-specific TCR beta clonotypes, and the single most frequent clonotype in two of eight donors was supplied by these HLA-C-restricted clonotypes. In both this cohort and an independent roughly 350-donor cohort, the cumulative frequency of public TCR beta family members distinguished carriers of CMV infection plus the relevant HLA type.

V loses 2 bases of germline sequence and J loses 5 bases, and the interval between the two ends is 11 bases. The CDR3, from cysteine to phenylalanine, totals 14 residues. Only CDR3 DNA remains: 42 bases, in frame from the first base. From a lookup of the germline V gene (reference sequence), CDR1 and CDR2 are SEHNR and FQNEAQ. TCRdb names Illumina HiSeq 1500 as the instrument used. The public sequencing data were trimmed at Q25 with fastp and processed into clonotypes with MiXCR by TCRdb, which kept only in-frame beta chains. Rows matching on CDR3 protein sequence are summarized as one entry with the most common DNA and genes. Here the sample has around 500,000 distinct CDR3 sequences; roughly 43% occur a single time. Of the sample, about 45% is held by the ten largest clones. This specimen's treatment or condition label, per the study, means: in vitro stimulation with specific CMV peptide epitopes to enrich CMV-specific T cells.

Recombination connected TRBV7-9 to TRBJ2-3; TRBD2 is a weak D gene call, 5 bases matching. The TCR sequence derives from a human donor in good health (CMV status not recorded). Some clones in this sample may be carry-over from other donors' samples. The starting material was cultured PBMCs, obtained from culture after CMV antigen stimulation. The CDR3 reads as follows: CASSLTRGGDTQYF. In nucleotide form, the sequence is TGTGCCAGCAGCTTAACAAGAGGAGGAGATACGCAGTATTTT.